This record looks at one T cell receptor beta chain sequence and its context. This clonotype was seen only a few times. Its antigen target is currently unknown. No per-base quality is available; no much larger clone lies one base away. The data are from a study of identical twins (TCRdb year 2016). Study-wide context: TCR alpha and beta repertoires from monozygotic twins, unrelated adults of various ages and cord blood were deep-sequenced to test whether fetal clonotypes persist. Replicate twin experiments were performed at different times using different library preparation protocols to rule out contamination. Paper-wide results and their limitations: Compared with coincidental sharing between unrelated individuals, an excess of low generation-probability sequences was observed among out-of-frame TCR alpha sequences shared between twins. In monozygotic twins, recombination models systematically underestimated out-of-frame TCR alpha sharing, but the models matched the sharing seen between unrelated individuals. Conclusions relied on cross-sectional statistical analysis, since the same donors could not be followed over many years. In beta out-of-frame sequences, excess twin sharing was weaker, because having fewer shared sequences lowered the signal-to-noise ratio. Invariant T cells such as MAIT and iNKT could partly confound zero-insertion analyses, although diverse VJ usage argued against such confounding for most clonotypes. Fewer insertions were carried by abundant cord blood beta clonotypes; a weaker similar trend was observed in young adult naive repertoires, while no such trend was observed in memory repertoires.

Every donor was a healthy Caucasian. Three pairs of female monozygotic twins, all aged about 18 to 30 years, were included in the twin cohort. Positive isolation kits from Invitrogen were used to isolate CD4+ and CD8+ T cell populations. Library preparation used 5' RACE. Data came from an Illumina HiSeq 2000. Template switching introduced a universal primer binding site; the final cDNA contained a unique molecular identifier, enabling accurate counting of TCR cDNA molecules. Specific primers in the conserved constant-segment region were used to synthesize first-strand cDNA for the TCR alpha and beta chains. Each cDNA library was double barcoded, with a SMART-Mk sample barcode plus Illumina barcodes, to control for contamination. TruSeq adapter sequences, together with Illumina sample barcodes, were added in two successive PCR steps. TCR alpha and beta cDNA libraries were sequenced on the Illumina HiSeq platform with custom primers. Concerning the study's data processing: MiGEC processed the raw reads to extract unique molecular identifiers, while MiXCR was used to determine the CDR3 positions. For each individual, recombination models were inferred using an EM algorithm with the repgenHMM and IGoR tools. The tcR package in R was used for shared clonotype analysis, with sharing normalized by the product of cloneset sizes. Out-of-frame nonproductive sequences were analyzed to study raw recombination free of thymic and clonal selection effects. Using fastp trimming at Q25 and MiXCR clonotype assembly, TCRdb reanalyzed the public sequencing data and kept in-frame beta chains. Duplicate CDR3 protein sequences are folded into a single record with the most common DNA and genes. The V and J calls were determined by TCRdb, not by the authors. For this sample the table gives 500,000 to 600,000 distinct CDR3 sequences, of which 22% were detected only once. The ten most abundant clones make up about 0.93% of the sample.

The same data also contributed to another study, on T cells expressing NK-cell markers. The second study's authors report: TCR beta-chain repertoires were profiled in sorted CD3+CD56+NKG2C+, CD3+CD56+NKG2C- and CD3+CD56-NKG2C+ T-cell subsets from several donors. Of the eight sequenced donors, seven were found to be HCMV-seropositive and one was found to be HCMV-seronegative. In several experiments an anti-gammadeltaTCR antibody was added to restrict sorting to alphabetaTCR-expressing T cells. In several donors, the dominant CD3+CD56+NKG2C+ clonotypes were found to rank among the top 10 CD8+ clonotypes and to make up about 1.0-7.0% of CD8+ T cells. Those dominant clonotypes were again the most abundant among CD3+CD56-NKG2C+ cells in several donors, at roughly 25-65%. It remained unclear whether the expanded NKG2C-expressing T cell clones were specific for HCMV antigens. Randomly selected healthy volunteers, three men and five women, were used as the eight sequenced donors. HCMV-specific IgG was detected in serum with a commercial ELISA kit to determine HCMV serostatus. MIGEC handled demultiplexing of the reads and grouping by UMI, while MiTCR was used to assemble and quantify clonotypes. To exclude erroneous sequences, any TCR cDNA sequence not supported by at least two reads was discarded. The tcR package was used for downstream repertoire analysis, and clonotypes were matched across fractions by CDR3 nucleotide sequence plus V segment. Antigen specificity was annotated against VDJdb with VDJmatch, allowing one amino acid substitution in CDR3.

The sequenced sample was CD4+ T cells sorted from blood. This sequence originates from a woman aged 18-29 years in good health.

The nucleotide sequence is given as TGCGCCAGCAAGCGGGAGGGCACCTACAATGAGCAGTTCTTC. This yields the protein CASKREGTYNEQFF. Here the chain combines TRBV5-1 and TRBJ2-1; TRBD2 fits 10 bases in the junction. Including the terminal cysteine and phenylalanine, the CDR3 comprises 14 residues. Only the CDR3 DNA stays, 42 bases, in frame from base 1. The germline V gene encodes CDR1 SGHRS and CDR2 YFSETQ. Germline trimming: 6 bases from V, 2 bases from J; junction bases outside gene matches: 2.